This paragraph covers one T cell receptor (beta chain) sequence. As yet, its antigen is unknown. This sample was included in a study of lymphopenia after photon versus proton radiotherapy. Study-level points and caveats: Post-nadir diversity loss with photons came from oligoclonal expansion, particularly CD8+ Temra cells. Relative stability marked proton patients; photon patients lost diversity and naive cells. Post-nadir TCR diversity decline inversely tracked overall survival among those who died.

Data came from immunoSEQ multiplex PCR; TCRdb stores just in-frame clones and leaves some out. This table holds 8,000 or so clones, about 91% found once. The CDR3 spans 13 residues. Deletions cut 6 bases from V and 7 bases from J, with 15 bases between. Germline V gene lookup returns CDR1 MDHEN and CDR2 SYDVKM. This receptor was taken from a man older than 75 with cholangiocarcinoma. V is TRBV28 and J is TRBJ1-2; D not resolved. The source material was peripheral blood, sampled from a patient treated with photon-based radiotherapy. The CDR3 protein is CASSPRTSGGYTF. The CDR3 nucleotides read TGTGCCAGCAGCCCACGGACGTCCGGTGGCTACACCTTC.